A selection of T cell receptor beta chains follows, all from one sample in a study of blood T cell repertoires in COVID-19. Assay: immunoSEQ multiplex PCR; the TCRdb copy retains only in-frame clones and omits some. Here the sample spans 290,000 or so clones, 80% to 95% being singletons. Sequencing was carried out using peripheral blood. All receptors come from a young woman with COVID-19, enrolled during active disease. CDR3s include the opening cysteine and the closing phenylalanine or tryptophan. The D gene is left open where the match is weak. Clone size is stated in some rows and not others, as once, few, many or a class when expanded.

v_call,j_call,d_call,clone_size,cdr3_aa,cdr3_nt
TRBV5-4,TRBJ1-2,TRBD1,.,CASSLEQGAFVGGYTF,TGTGCCAGCAGCTTGGAACAGGGGGCTTTTGTAGGTGGCTACACCTTC
TRBV7-2,TRBJ1-2,TRBD1,.,CASSLDRTGIYGYTF,TGTGCCAGCAGCTTAGACAGGACAGGGATCTATGGCTACACCTTC
TRBV7-2,TRBJ2-2,.,.,CASSLGGAGELFF,TGTGCCAGCAGCTTAGGGGGAGCCGGGGAGCTGTTTTTT
TRBV2,TRBJ2-7,TRBD2,.,CASSARGLAGGPRDEQYF,TGTGCCAGCAGTGCAAGGGGACTAGCGGGAGGGCCGAGAGACGAGCAGTACTTC
TRBV28,TRBJ1-5,TRBD1,.,CASSLGMTGPYSNQPQHF,TGTGCCAGCAGTTTAGGGATGACAGGGCCCTATAGCAATCAGCCCCAGCATTTT
TRBV9,TRBJ2-3,TRBD2,.,CASSPSGRAVDTQYF,TGTGCCAGCAGCCCTAGCGGGAGGGCCGTGGATACGCAGTATTTT
TRBV19,TRBJ2-3,TRBD1,once,CASSLTGVADTQYF,TGTGCCAGTAGTTTGACAGGGGTCGCAGATACGCAGTATTTT
TRBV3-1/TRBV3-2,TRBJ2-2,TRBD2,.,CASSQSGLAGGPGTGELFF,TGTGCCAGCAGCCAATCGGGACTAGCGGGAGGGCCGGGCACCGGGGAGCTGTTTTTT
TRBV28,TRBJ1-4,.,.,CASKQGGVGEKLFF,TGTGCCAGTAAACAGGGAGGGGTCGGGGAAAAACTGTTTTTT
TRBV9,TRBJ2-1,TRBD2,.,CASSVRPLRLAGGLKVNEQFF,TGTGCCAGCAGCGTACGACCCCTAAGACTAGCGGGAGGCTTGAAGGTCAATGAGCAGTTCTTC
TRBV19,TRBJ1-4,.,.,CASSMERGKLFF,TGTGCCAGTAGTATGGAGCGGGGAAAACTGTTTTTT
TRBV3-1/TRBV3-2,TRBJ2-3,TRBD2,.,CASSQVRGDTQYF,TGTGCCAGCAGCCAAGTGCGGGGGGATACGCAGTATTTT
TRBV2,TRBJ1-4,.,.,CASSVTEEKLFF,TGTGCCAGCAGTGTGACAGAAGAAAAACTGTTTTTT
TRBV7-3,TRBJ2-2,TRBD2,.,CASSSRGGLSTGELFF,TGTGCCAGCAGCTCCCGCGGGGGGCTTAGCACCGGGGAGCTGTTTTTT
TRBV19,TRBJ1-4,.,.,CASSIGRTYNEKLFF,TGTGCCAGTAGTATAGGGAGGACTTATAATGAAAAACTGTTTTTT
TRBV7-9,TRBJ1-2,.,.,CASSLGDSYGYTF,TGTGCCAGCAGCTTAGGCGACAGCTATGGCTACACCTTC
TRBV6-5,TRBJ1-2,TRBD1,.,CASRAGQGLGYTF,TGTGCCAGCAGGGCGGGACAGGGACTTGGCTACACCTTC
TRBV12-3/TRBV12-4,TRBJ1-1,.,.,CASSLRGNTEAFF,TGTGCCAGCAGTTTAAGGGGGAACACTGAAGCTTTCTTT
TRBV4-2,TRBJ2-7,.,.,CASSQGEPGVHEQYF,TGTGCCAGCAGCCAGGGGGAACCGGGAGTCCACGAGCAGTACTTC
TRBV24-1,TRBJ2-1,TRBD2,few,CATSDPALAAINEQFF,TGTGCCACCAGTGACCCGGCACTAGCGGCCATCAATGAGCAGTTCTTC
TRBV3-1/TRBV3-2,TRBJ2-5,.,.,CASSQDAGITGTQYF,TGTGCCAGCAGCCAAGATGCGGGGATTACGGGGACCCAGTACTTC
TRBV19,TRBJ1-2,.,.,CASTPSGQNYGYTF,TGTGCCAGTACCCCGTCGGGACAAAACTATGGCTACACCTTC
TRBV13,TRBJ2-2,.,once,CASSLGWGAANTGELFF,TGTGCCAGCAGCTTAGGATGGGGCGCGGCGAACACCGGGGAGCTGTTTTTT
TRBV25-1,TRBJ1-2,.,.,CASSAGLNGYTF,TGTGCCAGCAGTGCGGGACTCAATGGCTACACCTTC
TRBV5-6,TRBJ2-1,.,.,CASSLAIGGSYNEQFF,TGTGCCAGCAGCTTGGCAATAGGGGGCTCCTACAATGAGCAGTTCTTC
TRBV9,TRBJ2-2,.,.,CASSVAGRGATGELFF,TGTGCCAGCAGCGTAGCAGGGAGGGGGGCCACCGGGGAGCTGTTTTTT
TRBV2,TRBJ2-6,TRBD2,.,CASTSLLLAGAFSGANVLTF,TGTGCCAGCACTTCTCTTTTACTAGCGGGCGCCTTCTCGGGGGCCAACGTCCTGACTTTC
TRBV7-9,TRBJ1-5,.,once,CASSLAGGVQPQHF,TGTGCCAGCAGCTTAGCTGGGGGGGTCCAGCCCCAGCATTTT
TRBV7-9,TRBJ2-7,TRBD2,few,CASTGTSLSEQYF,TGTGCCAGCACCGGGACTAGCCTCTCCGAGCAGTACTTC
TRBV28,TRBJ1-5,.,few,CASTDRHNQPQHF,TGTGCCAGCACCGACAGACACAATCAGCCCCAGCATTTT
TRBV9,TRBJ1-1,TRBD1,.,CASSVSQGGTEAFF,TGTGCCAGCAGCGTTTCACAGGGGGGCACTGAAGCTTTCTTT
TRBV5-1,TRBJ1-4,.,.,CASSLVRGGNEKLFF,TGCGCCAGCAGCTTGGTACGGGGGGGTAATGAAAAACTGTTTTTT
TRBV25-1,TRBJ2-1,.,.,CASSVNNEQFF,TGTGCCAGCAGTGTTAACAATGAGCAGTTCTTC
TRBV19,TRBJ1-1,.,.,CASSLLGQMNTEAFF,TGTGCCAGTAGCCTACTCGGACAGATGAACACTGAAGCTTTCTTT
TRBV6-6,TRBJ2-5,.,.,CASSSSFGSQETQYF,TGTGCCAGCAGTTCCAGTTTCGGGAGTCAAGAGACCCAGTACTTC
TRBV2,TRBJ2-1,TRBD2,.,CACGVAGIWDNEQFF,TGTGCCTGCGGGGTAGCGGGAATATGGGACAATGAGCAGTTCTTC
TRBV25-1,TRBJ1-1,TRBD1,.,CASSKLTGLNTEAFF,TGTGCCAGCAGTAAGCTGACAGGGTTGAACACTGAAGCTTTCTTT
TRBV2,TRBJ1-5,.,.,CASSEWGSVNQPQHF,TGTGCCAGCAGTGAGTGGGGCTCGGTCAATCAGCCCCAGCATTTT
TRBV7-9,TRBJ2-7,.,.,CASSHRGSEQYF,TGTGCCAGCAGCCATAGAGGTAGCGAGCAGTACTTC
TRBV28,TRBJ1-1,TRBD1,.,CASSVRQGKNTEAFF,TGTGCCAGCAGTGTCCGACAGGGTAAGAACACTGAAGCTTTCTTT
TRBV3-1/TRBV3-2,TRBJ2-3,.,.,CASSQVPPWRGTDTQYF,TGTGCCAGCAGCCAAGTCCCCCCTTGGCGAGGAACAGATACGCAGTATTTT
TRBV11-2,TRBJ2-7,.,.,CASSLEEGFGYEQYF,TGTGCCAGCAGCTTAGAAGAGGGATTCGGCTACGAGCAGTACTTC
TRBV10-3,TRBJ2-1,TRBD2,.,CAIYREGPLGNEQFF,TGTGCCATCTACCGGGAGGGCCCCCTCGGGAATGAGCAGTTCTTC
TRBV19,TRBJ2-2,TRBD1,.,CATLAGQGLNTGELFF,TGTGCCACCTTGGCCGGACAGGGGCTAAACACCGGGGAGCTGTTTTTT
TRBV10-3,TRBJ1-3,TRBD1,.,CAISQATGRGNTIYF,TGTGCCATCAGTCAAGCGACAGGGCGAGGAAACACCATATATTTT
TRBV29-1,TRBJ1-1,.,.,CSVEEGAGGPPFF,TGCAGCGTTGAAGAAGGGGCAGGCGGTCCGCCTTTCTTT
TRBV9,TRBJ2-3,.,.,CASSVIPSADTQYF,TGTGCCAGCAGCGTAATTCCTAGCGCAGATACGCAGTATTTT
TRBV7-2,TRBJ2-2,TRBD2,.,CASSLDGTSGTTGELFF,TGTGCCAGCAGCTTAGATGGGACTAGCGGGACCACCGGGGAGCTGTTTTTT
TRBV6-5,TRBJ2-7,.,.,CASSYSRGAGRNEQYF,TGTGCCAGCAGTTACTCCCGAGGGGCGGGACGGAACGAGCAGTACTTC
TRBV28,TRBJ1-5,.,.,CASSLGGRDLWSNQPQHF,TGTGCCAGCAGTTTGGGGGGGCGCGATCTTTGGTCCAATCAGCCCCAGCATTTT
TRBV13,TRBJ2-7,.,.,CASSLGRRDEQYF,TGTGCCAGCAGCTTAGGCCGCAGGGACGAGCAGTACTTC
TRBV6-5,TRBJ1-1,TRBD1,.,CASSQQGRTEAFF,TGTGCCAGCAGTCAACAGGGGAGGACTGAAGCTTTCTTT
TRBV5-6,TRBJ1-2,.,.,CASSLVENYGYTF,TGTGCCAGCAGCTTGGTAGAGAATTATGGCTACACCTTC
TRBV10-1,TRBJ2-1,.,.,CASSQQGIGYNEQFF,TGCGCCAGCAGTCAACAGGGAATCGGTTACAATGAGCAGTTCTTC
TRBV11-2,TRBJ1-1,TRBD1,once,CASSSGTGADTEAFF,TGTGCCAGCAGCTCCGGGACAGGGGCGGACACTGAAGCTTTCTTT
TRBV30,TRBJ1-5,TRBD1,few,CAWSAPTGLGNQPQHF,TGTGCCTGGAGTGCACCGACAGGGCTGGGGAATCAGCCCCAGCATTTT